Included here is one T cell receptor beta chain sequence, with context. This record comes from a study of blood T cell repertoires in COVID-19. Study-level background: In each case, the material was cDNA or gDNA derived from T cells, B-cell-depleted T cells, or PBMCs.

Germline lookup yields CDR1 SGHDT and CDR2 YYEEEE. The J segment lost 5 bases and the V segment lost 1 base, leaving 11 bases of the junction unmatched. This CDR3 is built from 16 residues. Per the original methods: Amplification from reference gene primers served as the basis for estimated nucleated cell counts. Clones were read by immunoSEQ multiplex PCR, and TCRdb kept only the in-frame ones, dropping some. D and trimming come from the DNA, and the V and J calls and clone size come from that table. Of 260,000 or so clones listed, over 75% are singletons. Living in about 25 US areas, the participants were between 18 and 89 years of age. Among Cohort 3 donors, those recovered had two negative PCRs, clearance, or symptom resolution.

The receptor's source is a man between 18 and 35 years old who had recovered from COVID-19. The sequenced sample was PBMCs or T cells enriched from blood (not recorded which). The rearrangement joins TRBV5-6 to TRBJ1-2, with 7 bases identical to TRBD1. CDR3 coding DNA: TGTGCCAGCAGCTTGTATCTCGAACAGGGACAGTATGGCTACACCTTC. Translating it yields CASSLYLEQGQYGYTF.